Sequencing of this T cell receptor beta chain was carried out in a study of beta chain features in type 1 diabetes. Overall study findings and caveats: For type 1 diabetes patients, VDJ junctions showed fewer insertions and more deletions. Researchers report that Type 1 diabetes patients had moderately but significantly shorter TCRB CDR3s across all four CD4+ subsets.

In regard to this clone: Its matching antigen is unknown.

The sequenced template was cDNA made from the entire isolated RNA. Using immunoSEQ multiplex PCR, the repertoire was profiled, and TCRdb retains in-frame clones only, with some absent. The sample yields roughly 730,000 clones, 13% seen once. Every donor had blood drawn once into heparin, 100 to 150 mL on average. CD45RO/CCR7/CD25/CD127/CD95/CD27 sorting isolated CD4+ naive, central memory, regulatory and stem cell-like memory cells. Purity of each sorted population was above 95%. Between the trimmed V and J ends, which lost 5 bases and 6 bases, there was a span of 8 bases. The CDR3 totals 11 residues. The germline V gene has CDR1 SGHRS and CDR2 YFSETQ.

The genes are TRBV5-1 and TRBJ1-1; no clear D gene. The sample taken for sequencing was naive CD4+ T cells from blood. The receptor comes from a man aged 18 to 29 with type 1 diabetes. Here the CDR3 reads CASRVSAEAFF. The DNA of the CDR3 is TGCGCCAGCAGAGTTTCAGCTGAAGCTTTCTTT.